This entry lists 4 T cell receptor beta chains sequenced from one sample in a study of T cell responses to AZD1222 COVID-19 vaccine. Repertoires were generated with immunoSEQ multiplex PCR, while TCRdb's copy carries only in-frame clones and drops some. This table has 35,000 to 50,000 clones, roughly 88% appearing once. The specimen comprised peripheral blood, sampled 28 days after the second AZD1222 dose. Source of these receptors: an adult who received the AZD1222 COVID-19 vaccine.

The gene calls are TRBV5-1 and TRBJ2-6; 7 nucleotides line up with TRBD2. The CDR3 loop spans 16 amino acids. Germline CDR1 reads SGHRS; CDR2 reads YFSETQ. J lost 1 base, V lost 5 bases, and 6 bases had no gene match. The CDR3 bases are TGCGCCAGCAGGCCCGGGGGGTGGTCTGGGGCCAACGTCCTGACTTTC. It translates to CASRPGGWSGANVLTF.

The gene calls are TRBV6-2 or TRBV6-3 and TRBJ2-1; D unresolved. CDR1 and CDR2 (germline): MNHEY, SVGEGT. CDR3 length: 12 residues. Trimming removed 0 bases at V and 7 bases at J, with 4 bases between. CDR3 nucleotide sequence: TGTGCCAGCAGTTACTCCCCTAATGAGCAGTTCTTC. Translating it yields CASSYSPNEQFF.

This chain uses TRBV5-4 with TRBJ2-2; 9 bases match TRBD2. This CDR3 comprises 12 residues. V trimming: 8 bases; J trimming: 5 bases; junction bases outside the gene matches: 1. The germline V gene has CDR1 SGHNT and CDR2 YYREEE (reference sequence). CDR3 DNA sequence: TGTGCCAGTAGCGGGGGTACCGGGGAGCTGTTTTTT. It codes for CASSGGTGELFF.

CDR3 sequence: CASKTGLSLSYNSPLHF. The CDR3 DNA follows: TGTGCCAGCAAAACGGGACTTTCACTCTCCTATAATTCACCCCTCCACTTT. V and J are TRBV2 and TRBJ1-6, with TRBD1 as a possible D gene (5 bases). Germline V CDR1 and CDR2: SNHLY, FYNNEI. This CDR3 is built from 17 residues. V was cut by 7 bases and J by 0 bases, with 16 bases left in between.